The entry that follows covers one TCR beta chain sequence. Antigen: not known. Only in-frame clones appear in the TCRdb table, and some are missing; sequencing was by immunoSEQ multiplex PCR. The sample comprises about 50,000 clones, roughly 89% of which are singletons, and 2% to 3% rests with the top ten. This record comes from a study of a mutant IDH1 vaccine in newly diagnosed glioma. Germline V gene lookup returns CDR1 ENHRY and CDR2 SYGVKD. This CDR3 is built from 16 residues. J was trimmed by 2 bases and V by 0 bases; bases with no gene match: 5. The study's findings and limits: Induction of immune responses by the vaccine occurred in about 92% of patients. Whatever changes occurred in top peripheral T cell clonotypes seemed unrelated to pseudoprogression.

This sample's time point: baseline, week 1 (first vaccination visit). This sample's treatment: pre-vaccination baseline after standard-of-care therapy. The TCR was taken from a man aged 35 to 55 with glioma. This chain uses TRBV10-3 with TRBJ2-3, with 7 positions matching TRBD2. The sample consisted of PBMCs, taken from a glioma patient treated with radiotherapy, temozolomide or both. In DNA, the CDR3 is TGTGCCATCAGTGAGTCTGGGACTAAATACACAGATACGCAGTATTTT. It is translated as CAISESGTKYTDTQYF.